Each of the 18 T cell receptor beta chains below was sequenced from the same sample in a study of T cell responses to AZD1222 COVID-19 vaccine. Libraries were prepared by immunoSEQ multiplex PCR; TCRdb keeps only in-frame clonotypes and omits some of them. The repertoire holds around 190,000 clones, with almost 90% as singletons. The material was peripheral blood, obtained on day 0 of AZD1222 vaccination. The receptors shown here come from an adult in good health.

The chain employs TRBV15 and TRBJ1-1, with D unclear. The CDR3 sequence is 14 residues long. V gave up 0 bases and J gave up 0 bases, with 5 bases separating them. Germline V gene data show CDR1 as LNHNV and CDR2 as YYDKDF (reference sequence). In nucleotides, the CDR3 is TGTGCCACCAGCAGAGATGAGCTGAACACTGAAGCTTTCTTT. Its translation: CATSRDELNTEAFF. The variable domain in full, completed from reference TRBV15 and TRBJ1-1, reads DAMVIQNPRYQVTQFGKPVTLSCSQTLNHNVMYWYQQKSSQAPKLLFHYYDKDFNNEADTPDNFQSRRPNTSFCFLDIRSPGLGDTAMYLCATSRDELNTEAFFGQGTRLTVV.

The chain joins TRBV3-1 (or the pseudogene TRBV3-2) to TRBJ2-3, with 7 bases lining up with TRBD2. Losses at the gene ends were 4 bases for V and 0 bases for J; bases not matched to a gene: 10. Germline V lookup: CDR1 LGHDT, CDR2 YNNKEL (reference sequence). This CDR3 contains 17 residues. The CDR3 nucleotides read TGTGCCAGCAGCCCGTACAAAGCGGGGACGAGCACAGATACGCAGTATTTT. Residues: CASSPYKAGTSTDTQYF.

This chain links TRBV27 with TRBJ1-2, with 7 bases that match TRBD1. Trimming at V came to 5 bases and at J to 7 bases, leaving 7 bases not matched to a gene. The CDR3 runs to 13 residues. Germline V CDR1 and CDR2: MNHEY, SMNVEV (reference sequence). CDR3 nucleotides: TGTGCCAGCAGTCCCGGGACAGAGGGTGGCTACACCTTC. As protein: CASSPGTEGGYTF.

V and J are TRBV5-1 and TRBJ1-2; TRBD1 might be the D (5 bases). The CDR3 is 13 amino acids. The germline gives CDR1 SGHRS, CDR2 YFSETQ. Trimming stripped 4 bases from V and 7 bases from J, with 14 bases between. The CDR3: CASSPRTIFGYTF. CDR3 DNA sequence: TGCGCCAGCAGCCCCCGGACAATATTTGGCTACACCTTC.

The V gene is TRBV12-3 or TRBV12-4, the J gene TRBJ2-3; no reliable D call. This CDR3 has 13 amino acids. The V end lost 3 bases, the J end lost 3 bases, and 7 bases lay between the germline ends. CDR3 DNA sequence: TGTGCCAGCAGTTTCCAAGGAACAGATACGCAGTATTTT. Translation gives CASSFQGTDTQYF.

The rearrangement links TRBV6-4 to TRBJ2-2, with D uncertain. Germline values: CDR1 MRHNA, CDR2 SNTAGT. The CDR3 consists of 13 residues. V was shortened by 0 bases and J by 3 bases, with 2 bases between the two germline ends. CDR3 region: CASSDSDTGELFF. CDR3 sequence (DNA): TGTGCCAGCAGTGACTCGGACACCGGGGAGCTGTTTTTT.

The genes are TRBV14 and TRBJ2-3; D is unclear. Looked up from germline, CDR1 is SGHDN and CDR2 is FVKESK. The CDR3 consists of 12 residues. V was trimmed by 1 base and J by 9 bases, leaving 8 bases between them. The CDR3 is CASSQGTETQYF. Written as DNA, the CDR3 is TGTGCCAGCAGCCAAGGGACGGAGACGCAGTATTTT.

The V gene is TRBV7-3, the J gene TRBJ1-1, with D perhaps matching TRBD1 (5 bases). V shed 5 bases and J shed 2 bases, with 15 bases lying between them. The germline V gene encodes CDR1 SGHTA and CDR2 FQGTGA. This CDR3 is 15 amino acids long. The CDR3: CASSPARGDNTEAFF. CDR3 sequence (DNA): TGTGCCAGCAGCCCAGCTCGGGGGGACAACACTGAAGCTTTCTTT.

This rearrangement joins TRBV6-1 to TRBJ1-1; D perhaps matches TRBD1 (5 bases). Trimming took off 2 bases at V and 0 bases at J, with 10 bases between the two ends. CDR1 and CDR2 from the germline V gene are MNHNS and SASEGT. The CDR3 covers 15 residues. The CDR3 coding sequence is TGTGCCAGCAGTGAACAAAGGGGCATGAACACTGAAGCTTTCTTT. It translates to CASSEQRGMNTEAFF.

The chain couples TRBV7-3 to TRBJ2-3, with 8 bases aligning to TRBD2. The CDR3 runs 15 residues. CDR1 and CDR2 (germline): SGHTA, FQGTGA. J lost 1 base, V lost 6 bases, and 6 bases had no gene match. CDR3 nucleotides: TGTGCCAGCAGAGGTCCAGCGGGGGGCACAGATACGCAGTATTTT. Its translation: CASRGPAGGTDTQYF.

The chain couples TRBV9 to TRBJ2-3; 11 bases line up with TRBD2. The CDR3 sequence is 16 residues long. Germline CDR1 is SGDLS and CDR2 is YYNGEE. V gave up 2 bases and J gave up 0 bases; unmatched junction bases: 2. DNA of the CDR3: TGTGCCAGCAGCGTGCGGACTAGCGGGAGCACAGATACGCAGTATTTT. This encodes CASSVRTSGSTDTQYF.

This chain uses TRBV19 with TRBJ2-5, with a weak D call TRBD1 (5 bases). The V end lost 3 bases, the J end lost 4 bases, and 12 bases lay between the germline ends. The germline V gene encodes CDR1 LNHDA and CDR2 SQIVND (reference sequence). This CDR3 region has 14 residues. In nucleotides, the CDR3 is TGTGCCAGTAGTATGGGTCAGGGAAGAGAGACCCAGTACTTC. The encoded protein is CASSMGQGRETQYF. The full variable domain, its missing parts supplied by reference TRBV19 and TRBJ2-5, is DGGITQSPKYLFRKEGQNVTLSCEQNLNHDAMYWYRQDPGQGLRLIYYSQIVNDFQKGDIAEGYSVSREKKESFPLTVTSAQKNPTAFYLCASSMGQGRETQYFGPGTRLLVL.

The chain carries TRBV9 and TRBJ2-1, with D possibly TRBD2 on 5 matching bases. Germline CDR1 SGDLS, CDR2 YYNGEE. This CDR3 has 16 amino acids. V dropped 0 bases and J dropped 3 bases, with 13 bases sitting between them. CDR3 DNA: TGTGCCAGCAGCGTAGATGCCCTAGCTTACTACAATGAGCAGTTCTTC. This codes for CASSVDALAYYNEQFF.

The chain is built from TRBV4-1 and TRBJ2-7, with D perhaps being TRBD1 or TRBD2 (5 bases each). Trimming left V 5 bases short and J 5 bases short, with 16 bases between. From germline, CDR1 is MGHRA and CDR2 YSYEKL. The CDR3 is 14 residues long. The chain's CDR3 is CASSNPGTPDEQYF. The CDR3 DNA reads TGCGCCAGCAGCAACCCCGGGACCCCGGACGAGCAGTACTTC.

This chain joins TRBV19 and TRBJ1-1, with 9 bases matching TRBD1. CDR3 length equals 15 residues. V lost 5 bases and J lost 0; bases outside the gene matches: 4. CDR1 and CDR2 from the germline V gene are LNHDA and SQIVND (reference sequence). The CDR3, as DNA: TGTGCCAGTAGTCCCGGGACAGGGATGAACACTGAAGCTTTCTTT. It is translated as CASSPGTGMNTEAFF.

This rearrangement joins TRBV12-5 to TRBJ2-1; D is perhaps TRBD2 (6 bases). CDR3 length: 17 residues. The V gene lost 5 bases and the J gene lost 9 bases, with 26 bases spanning the gap. Per the germline V gene, CDR1 is LGHNT and CDR2 is FRNRAP. CDR3: CASGPGSGERGVGEQFF. For the CDR3, the DNA is TGTGCTAGTGGTCCCGGTTCGGGGGAGAGGGGTGTTGGTGAGCAGTTCTTC. Supplemented by reference TRBV12-5 and TRBJ2-1, the full variable domain reads DARVTQTPRHKVTEMGQEVTMRCQPILGHNTVFWYRQTMMQGLELLAYFRNRAPLDDSGMPKDRFSAEMPDATLATLKIQPSEPRDSAVYFCASGPGSGERGVGEQFFGPGTRLTVL.

The chain joins TRBV2 to TRBJ1-6; 7 bases fit TRBD1. CDR3 length: 15 amino acids. Germline values: CDR1 SNHLY, CDR2 FYNNEI. The trim removed 6 bases at V and 11 bases at J, leaving 13 bases unmatched. For the CDR3, the DNA is TGTGCCAGCAGCGACCTACAGGGACAGACGACACCCCTCCACTTT. Translated, it gives CASSDLQGQTTPLHF.

The chain carries TRBV13 and TRBJ2-6; 7 nucleotides align to TRBD2. V lost 5 bases, J lost 3 bases, and 10 bases stayed unmatched. The CDR3 contains 17 residues. In germline, CDR1 is PRHDT, CDR2 FYEKMQ (reference sequence). CDR3 region: CASSTRGGSSGANVLTF. CDR3 DNA sequence: TGTGCCAGCAGCACCCGCGGCGGGAGTAGTGGGGCCAACGTCCTGACTTTC.